In its sample, the clone carrying this TCR beta chain was seen many times. Its antigen is not identified. This specimen belongs to a study of Graves' ophthalmopathy and Graves' hyperthyroidism. RNA transcripts served as template for amplifying TCR beta CDR3 sequences. HTBI primers were used in a first-round RT-PCR, which preceded a second-round multiplex PCR. In TCRdb, the multiplex PCR reads were re-called with MiXCR into one record per CDR3 protein. The sample has around 1.1 million distinct CDR3 sequences; 35% to 40% are singletons. Study-wide findings and caveats: Blood also held most thyroid clonotypes expanded above 0.001 frequency. At about 70% sensitivity and about 72% specificity, the model predicted progression of the ophthalmopathy.

CDR3 length: 13 residues. Germline CDR1 SEHNR, CDR2 FQNEAQ (reference sequence). V gave up 5 bases and J gave up 11 bases, with 16 bases separating them. The chain has TRBV7-9 and TRBJ1-5; no definite D call. Sequenced: peripheral blood or thyroid tissue (not recorded which). The source of this sequence is an adult man with Graves' hyperthyroidism. The CDR3 DNA reads TGTGCCAGCAGCAGTGCCCTTGTCCCGTCCCAGCATTTT. Residues: CASSSALVPSQHF.